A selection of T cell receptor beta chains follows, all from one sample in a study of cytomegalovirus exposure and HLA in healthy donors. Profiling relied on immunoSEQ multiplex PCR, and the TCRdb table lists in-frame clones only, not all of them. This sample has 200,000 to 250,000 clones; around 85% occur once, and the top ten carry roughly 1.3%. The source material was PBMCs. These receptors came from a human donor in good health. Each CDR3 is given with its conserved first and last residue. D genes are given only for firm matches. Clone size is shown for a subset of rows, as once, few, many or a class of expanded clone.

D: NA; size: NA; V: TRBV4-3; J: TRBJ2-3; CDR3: CASSQDRPRTSTDTQYF; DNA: TGCGCCAGCAGCCAAGATCGCCCCCGGACTAGCACAGATACGCAGTATTTT
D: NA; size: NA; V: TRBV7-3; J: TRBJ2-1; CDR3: CASSRTGDEQFF; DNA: TGTGCCAGCAGCCGAACGGGAGATGAGCAGTTCTTC
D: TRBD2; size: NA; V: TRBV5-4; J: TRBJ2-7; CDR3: CASSLGTSGIREQYF; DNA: TGTGCCAGCAGCTTGGGTACTAGCGGGATTCGCGAGCAGTACTTC
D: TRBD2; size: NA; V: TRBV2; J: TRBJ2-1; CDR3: CASKESGASYNEQFF; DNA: TGTGCCAGCAAGGAGAGCGGGGCCTCCTACAATGAGCAGTTCTTC
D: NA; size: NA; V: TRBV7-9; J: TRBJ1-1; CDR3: CSSSSSRGGTPAFF; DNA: TGTTCCAGCAGCTCATCGCGGGGGGGAACCCCGGCTTTCTTT
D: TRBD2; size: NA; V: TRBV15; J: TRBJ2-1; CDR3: CATSAGTSGTNEQFF; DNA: TGTGCCACCAGCGCCGGGACTAGCGGGACCAATGAGCAGTTCTTC
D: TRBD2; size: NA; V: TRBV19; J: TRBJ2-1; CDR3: CASSISGSGTNEQFF; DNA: TGTGCCAGTAGTATTAGCGGGAGCGGGACCAATGAGCAGTTCTTC
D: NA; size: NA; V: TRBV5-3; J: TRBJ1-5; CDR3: CARSLSGGNQPQHF; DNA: TGTGCCAGAAGCTTATCAGGGGGCAATCAGCCCCAGCATTTT
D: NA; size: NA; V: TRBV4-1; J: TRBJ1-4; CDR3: CASSHWARSPTNEKLFF; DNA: TGCGCCAGCAGCCATTGGGCCAGGTCCCCAACTAATGAAAAACTGTTTTTT
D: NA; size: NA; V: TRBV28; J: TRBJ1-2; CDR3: CASSPLLGTGGYTF; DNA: TGTGCCAGCAGTCCATTGTTGGGGACTGGTGGCTACACCTTC
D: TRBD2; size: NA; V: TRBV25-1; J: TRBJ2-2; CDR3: CASGGLENTGELFF; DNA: TGTGCCAGCGGGGGACTAGAGAACACCGGGGAGCTGTTTTTT
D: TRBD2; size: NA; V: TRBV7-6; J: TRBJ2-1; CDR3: CASSSRTSHNEQFF; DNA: TGTGCCAGCAGCTCTCGGACTAGTCACAATGAGCAGTTCTTC
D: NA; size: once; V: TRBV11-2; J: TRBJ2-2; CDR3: CASSQIVAGELFF; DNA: TGTGCCAGCAGCCAAATAGTAGCTGGGGAGCTGTTTTTT
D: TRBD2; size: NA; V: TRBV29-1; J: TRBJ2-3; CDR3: CSVEEASGRPTDTQYF; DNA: TGCAGCGTTGAAGAGGCTAGCGGGAGACCCACAGATACGCAGTATTTT
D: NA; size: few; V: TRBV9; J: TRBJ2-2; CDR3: CASSPEPGHNTGELFF; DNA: TGTGCCAGCAGTCCCGAACCGGGTCATAACACCGGGGAGCTGTTTTTT
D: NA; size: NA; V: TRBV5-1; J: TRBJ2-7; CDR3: CASSLRRMTGDAYEQYF; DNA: TGCGCCAGCAGCTTGAGGAGAATGACAGGAGACGCCTACGAGCAGTACTTC
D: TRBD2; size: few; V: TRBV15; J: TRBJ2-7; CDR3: CATSRQGTGLVFEQYF; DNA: TGTGCCACCAGCAGACAAGGTACCGGACTAGTCTTTGAGCAGTACTTC
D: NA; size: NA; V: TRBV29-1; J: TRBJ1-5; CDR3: CSVGGGGSQPQHF; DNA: TGCAGCGTGGGAGGGGGGGGATCGCAGCCCCAGCATTTT
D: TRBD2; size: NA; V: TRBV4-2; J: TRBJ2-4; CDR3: CASSQTSTSAKNIQYF; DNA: TGTGCCAGCAGCCAGACGTCCACTAGCGCTAAAAACATTCAGTACTTC
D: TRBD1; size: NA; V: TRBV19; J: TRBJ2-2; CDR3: CASSLSGTGGLGELFF; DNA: TGTGCCAGTAGTTTGTCCGGGACAGGGGGCCTCGGGGAGCTGTTTTTT
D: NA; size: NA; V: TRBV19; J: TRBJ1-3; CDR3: CASSIRSEAGNTIYF; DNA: TGTGCCAGTAGTATTCGTTCAGAGGCTGGAAACACCATATATTTT
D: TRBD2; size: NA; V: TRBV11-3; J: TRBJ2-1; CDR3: CASSLTSGEYNEQFF; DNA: TGTGCCAGCAGCTTGACTAGCGGAGAATACAATGAGCAGTTCTTC
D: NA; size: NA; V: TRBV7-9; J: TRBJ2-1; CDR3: CASSLDTYEQFF; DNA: TGTGCCAGCAGCTTGGACACCTATGAGCAGTTCTTC
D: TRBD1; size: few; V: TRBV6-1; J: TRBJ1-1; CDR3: CASTGQGAIDTEAFF; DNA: TGTGCCAGCACTGGGCAGGGGGCTATCGACACTGAAGCTTTCTTT
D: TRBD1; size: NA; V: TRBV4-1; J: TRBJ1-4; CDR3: CASSQPRQGRENEKLFF; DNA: TGCGCCAGCAGCCAACCTAGACAGGGCCGGGAGAATGAAAAACTGTTTTTT
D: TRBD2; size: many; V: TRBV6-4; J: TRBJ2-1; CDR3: CASSDSAGGGYNEQFF; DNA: TGTGCCAGCAGTGACTCAGCGGGAGGGGGCTACAATGAGCAGTTCTTC
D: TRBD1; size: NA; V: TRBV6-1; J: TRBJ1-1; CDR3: CASSEFGTGMTEAFF; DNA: TGTGCCAGCAGTGAATTTGGGACAGGGATGACTGAAGCTTTCTTT
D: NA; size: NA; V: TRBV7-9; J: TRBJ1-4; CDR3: CASSLGGGVEKLFF; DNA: TGTGCCAGCAGCTTAGGCGGGGGGGTGGAAAAACTGTTTTTT
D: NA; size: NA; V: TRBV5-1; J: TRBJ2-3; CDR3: CASSLPRGSTDTQYF; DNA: TGCGCCAGCAGCTTGCCTCGCGGGAGCACAGATACGCAGTATTTT
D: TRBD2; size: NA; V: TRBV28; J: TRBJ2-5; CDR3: CASSLGGRAQTQYF; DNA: TGTGCCAGCAGTTTGGGCGGGAGAGCGCAGACCCAGTACTTC
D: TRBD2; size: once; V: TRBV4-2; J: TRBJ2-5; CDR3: CASSQAGGFQETQYF; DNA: TGTGCCAGCAGCCAAGCGGGAGGGTTCCAAGAGACCCAGTACTTC
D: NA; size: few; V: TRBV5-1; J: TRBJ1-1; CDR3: CASSLNTMNTEAFF; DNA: TGCGCCAGCAGCTTGAATACAATGAACACTGAAGCTTTCTTT
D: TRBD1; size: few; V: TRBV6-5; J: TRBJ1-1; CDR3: CASTADRGDTEAFF; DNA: TGTGCCAGCACCGCGGACAGGGGGGACACTGAAGCTTTCTTT
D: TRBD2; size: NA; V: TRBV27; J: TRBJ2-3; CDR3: CASSPTREGYVDTQYF; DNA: TGTGCCAGCAGTCCCACGCGGGAGGGTTATGTGGATACGCAGTATTTT
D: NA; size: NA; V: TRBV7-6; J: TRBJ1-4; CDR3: CASSLGQGTEKLFF; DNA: TGTGCCAGCAGCCTAGGGCAGGGGACTGAAAAACTGTTTTTT
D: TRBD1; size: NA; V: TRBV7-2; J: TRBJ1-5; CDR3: CASSTRTGDQPQHF; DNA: TGTGCCAGCAGCACCCGGACAGGGGATCAGCCCCAGCATTTT
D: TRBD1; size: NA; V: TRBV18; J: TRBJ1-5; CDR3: CASSLGTGVGQPQHF; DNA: TGTGCCAGCTCACTAGGGACAGGGGTGGGTCAGCCCCAGCATTTT
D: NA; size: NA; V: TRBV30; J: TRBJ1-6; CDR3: CAWSTGTLGNSPLHF; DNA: TGTGCCTGGAGTACCGGGACTTTAGGGAATTCACCCCTCCACTTT
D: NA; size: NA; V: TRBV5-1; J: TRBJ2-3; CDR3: CASSPTGGRTDTQYF; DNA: TGCGCCAGCAGCCCCACCGGGGGGCGCACAGATACGCAGTATTTT
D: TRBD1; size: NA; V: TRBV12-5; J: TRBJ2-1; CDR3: CASGLVFTGTGNEIRRYNEQFF; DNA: TGTGCTAGTGGTTTGGTCTTCACCGGGACAGGGAACGAAATAAGACGCTACAATGAGCAGTTCTTC
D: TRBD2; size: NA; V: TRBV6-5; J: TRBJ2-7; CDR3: CASSYSIVSGVEQYF; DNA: TGTGCCAGCAGTTACTCGATTGTTAGCGGGGTCGAGCAGTACTTC
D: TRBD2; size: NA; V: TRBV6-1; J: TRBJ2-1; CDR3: CASSELAGVGNEQFF; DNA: TGTGCCAGCAGTGAACTAGCGGGAGTCGGAAATGAGCAGTTCTTC
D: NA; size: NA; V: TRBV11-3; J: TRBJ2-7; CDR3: CASSWRASYEQYF; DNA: TGTGCCAGCAGTTGGCGGGCCTCCTACGAGCAGTACTTC
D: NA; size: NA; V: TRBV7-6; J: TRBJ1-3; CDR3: CASSLAGRQGNTIYF; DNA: TGTGCCAGCAGCTTAGCGGGCAGGCAGGGAAACACCATATATTTT
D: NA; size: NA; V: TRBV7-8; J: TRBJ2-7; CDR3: CASSYEQSYEQYF; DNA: TGTGCCAGCAGCTATGAACAGTCCTACGAGCAGTACTTC